This record looks at one TCR beta chain sequence and its context. This CDR3 is missing its conserved last phenylalanine or tryptophan, likely due to a read error. This entry belongs to a study of blood T cells in healthy people across ages. The V gene lost 7 bases and the J gene lost 0 bases, with 14 bases spanning the gap. The CDR3 sequence is 15 residues long. Alongside a J-beta primer mix, a sample-barcoded 5' primer served in a second PCR lasting roughly 7 to 11 cycles. TCRdb re-derived calls from the 5' RACE reads in MiXCR, one entry per CDR3 protein. Seen here are 540,000 or so distinct CDR3 sequences, around 24% observed once, and the top ten hold 8.5% to 9.5%. This sample was shared with a second study, whose subject was T cells of mothers and their children. That paper adds: During the second PCR, the M1S primer introduced sample barcodes along with 2-4 random nucleotides. Whether pairs are related or unrelated, thymic selection shapes their TCR recombination output in much the same way.

The clonotype was recovered from a boy aged 5-17 years in good health. The genes are TRBV12-3 or TRBV12-4 and TRBJ2-3, with TRBD2 as a possible D gene (6 bases). The sequenced material came from blood. The CDR3 sequence: CASTPSALSTDTQYS. CDR3 coding DNA: TGTGCCAGCACCCCTAGCGCTTTGAGCACAGATACGCAGTATTCT.